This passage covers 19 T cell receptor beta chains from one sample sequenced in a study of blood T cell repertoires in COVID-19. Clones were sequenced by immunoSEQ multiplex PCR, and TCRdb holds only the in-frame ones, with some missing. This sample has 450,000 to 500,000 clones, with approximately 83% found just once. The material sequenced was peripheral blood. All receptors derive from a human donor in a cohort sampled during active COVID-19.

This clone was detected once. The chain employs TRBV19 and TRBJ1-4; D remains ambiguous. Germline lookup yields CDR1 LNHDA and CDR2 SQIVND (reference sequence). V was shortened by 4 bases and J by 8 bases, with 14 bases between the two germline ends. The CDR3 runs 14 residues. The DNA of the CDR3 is TGTGCCAGTAGTAATGGAGGGAATCGGGAAAAACTGTTTTTT. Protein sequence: CASSNGGNREKLFF.

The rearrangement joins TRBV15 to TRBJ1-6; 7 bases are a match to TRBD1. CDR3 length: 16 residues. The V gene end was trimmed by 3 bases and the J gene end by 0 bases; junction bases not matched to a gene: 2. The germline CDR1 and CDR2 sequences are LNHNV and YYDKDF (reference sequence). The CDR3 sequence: CATSSPGGSYNSPLHF. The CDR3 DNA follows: TGTGCCACCAGCAGCCCAGGGGGCTCCTATAATTCACCCCTCCACTTT.

The CDR3 is CASSFRDFSPSGQETQYF. For the CDR3, the DNA is TGCGCCAGCAGCTTTAGGGACTTCTCCCCCTCGGGGCAAGAGACCCAGTACTTC. The rearrangement links TRBV5-1 to TRBJ2-5; possible D gene TRBD2, 6 bases. The CDR3 sequence is 18 residues long. The germline V gene has CDR1 SGHRS and CDR2 YFSETQ. V lost 2 bases and J lost 2, with 22 bases in between.

This chain's CDR3 is CASETRGQNSPLHF. CDR3 nucleotides: TGTGCCAGCGAGACGAGGGGGCAGAATTCACCCCTCCACTTT. J is TRBJ1-6 and V is TRBV3-1 (or the pseudogene TRBV3-2), with 7 bases aligning to TRBD1. The germline V gene encodes CDR1 LGHDT and CDR2 YNNKEL (reference sequence). The V and J ends lost 8 bases and 7 bases, in that order; junction bases with no gene match: 8. CDR3 length: 14 amino acids.

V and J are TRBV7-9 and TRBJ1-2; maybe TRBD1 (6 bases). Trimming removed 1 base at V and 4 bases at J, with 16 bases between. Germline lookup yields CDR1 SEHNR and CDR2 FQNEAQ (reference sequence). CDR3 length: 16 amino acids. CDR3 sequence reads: CASSLGHGDTLYGYTF. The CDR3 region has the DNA TGTGCCAGCAGCTTAGGCCACGGGGACACTCTCTATGGCTACACCTTC. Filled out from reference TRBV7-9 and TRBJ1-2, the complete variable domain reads DTGVSQNPRHKITKRGQNVTFRCDPISEHNRLYWYRQTLGQGPEFLTYFQNEAQLEKSRLLSDRFSAERPKGSFSTLEIQRTEQGDSAMYLCASSLGHGDTLYGYTFGSGTRLTVV.

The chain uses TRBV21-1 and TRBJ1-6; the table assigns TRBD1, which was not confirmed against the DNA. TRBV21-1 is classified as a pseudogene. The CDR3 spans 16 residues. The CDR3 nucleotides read TGTGCCAGCAGGTCCTCCCAAGGGGTCTATAATTCACCCCTCCACTTT. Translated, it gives CASRSSQGVYNSPLHF.

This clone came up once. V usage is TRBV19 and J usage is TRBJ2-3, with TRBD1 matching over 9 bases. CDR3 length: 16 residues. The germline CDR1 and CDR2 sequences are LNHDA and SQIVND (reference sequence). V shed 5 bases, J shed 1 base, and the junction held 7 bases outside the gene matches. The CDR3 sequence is CASSLRRTGGTDTQYF. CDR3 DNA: TGTGCCAGTAGTCTACGACGGACAGGGGGCACAGATACGCAGTATTTT. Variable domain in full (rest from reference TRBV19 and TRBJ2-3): DGGITQSPKYLFRKEGQNVTLSCEQNLNHDAMYWYRQDPGQGLRLIYYSQIVNDFQKGDIAEGYSVSREKKESFPLTVTSAQKNPTAFYLCASSLRRTGGTDTQYFGPGTRLTVL.

The CDR3 nucleotides read TGCGCCAGCAGCCCCGGGACAGGGACGAGTGGCTACACCTTC. This gives the protein CASSPGTGTSGYTF. V is TRBV5-1 and J is TRBJ1-2; 9 bases are shared with TRBD1. CDR3 size: 14 residues. The V gene's germline CDR1 is SGHRS and CDR2 YFSETQ. V was pared by 4 bases and J by 7 bases, with 8 bases of the junction left unmatched.

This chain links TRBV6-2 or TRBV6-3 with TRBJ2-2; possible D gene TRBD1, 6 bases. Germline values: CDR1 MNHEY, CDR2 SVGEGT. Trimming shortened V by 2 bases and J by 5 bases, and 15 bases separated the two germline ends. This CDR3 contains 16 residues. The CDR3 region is CASSYGAGDLTGELFF. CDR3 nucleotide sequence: TGTGCCAGCAGTTACGGTGCAGGGGATTTGACCGGGGAGCTGTTTTTT.

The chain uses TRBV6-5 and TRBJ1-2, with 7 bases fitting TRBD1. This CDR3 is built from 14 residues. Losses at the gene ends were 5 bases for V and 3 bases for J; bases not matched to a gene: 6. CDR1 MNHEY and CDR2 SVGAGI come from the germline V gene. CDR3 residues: CASSPDRAHYGYTF. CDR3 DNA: TGTGCCAGCAGTCCCGACAGGGCCCACTATGGCTACACCTTC.

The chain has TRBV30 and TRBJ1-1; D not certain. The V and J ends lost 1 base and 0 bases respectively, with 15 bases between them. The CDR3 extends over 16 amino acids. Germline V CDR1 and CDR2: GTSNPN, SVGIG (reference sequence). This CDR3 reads CAWSGTGWAMNTEAFF. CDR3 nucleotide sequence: TGTGCCTGGAGTGGTACTGGTTGGGCGATGAACACTGAAGCTTTCTTT. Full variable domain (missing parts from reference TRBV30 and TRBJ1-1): SQTIHQWPATLVQPVGSPLSLECTVEGTSNPNLYWYRQAAGRGLQLLFYSVGIGQISSEVPQNLSASRPQDRQFILSSKKLLLSDSGFYLCAWSGTGWAMNTEAFFGQGTRLTVV.

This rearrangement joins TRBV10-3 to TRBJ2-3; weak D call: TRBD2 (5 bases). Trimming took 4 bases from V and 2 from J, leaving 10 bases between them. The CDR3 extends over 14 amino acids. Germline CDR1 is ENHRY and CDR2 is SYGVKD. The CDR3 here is CAISGGLFTDTQYF. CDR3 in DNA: TGTGCCATCAGTGGAGGGCTTTTCACAGATACGCAGTATTTT.

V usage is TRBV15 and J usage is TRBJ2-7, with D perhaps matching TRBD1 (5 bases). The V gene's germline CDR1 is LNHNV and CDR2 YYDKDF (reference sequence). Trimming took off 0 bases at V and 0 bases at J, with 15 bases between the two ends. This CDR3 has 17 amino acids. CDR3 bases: TGTGCCACCAGCAGAGACAGTCGCGCAGGGTTCTCCTACGAGCAGTACTTC. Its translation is CATSRDSRAGFSYEQYF. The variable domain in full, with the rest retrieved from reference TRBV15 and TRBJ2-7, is DAMVIQNPRYQVTQFGKPVTLSCSQTLNHNVMYWYQQKSSQAPKLLFHYYDKDFNNEADTPDNFQSRRPNTSFCFLDIRSPGLGDTAMYLCATSRDSRAGFSYEQYFGPGTRLTVT.

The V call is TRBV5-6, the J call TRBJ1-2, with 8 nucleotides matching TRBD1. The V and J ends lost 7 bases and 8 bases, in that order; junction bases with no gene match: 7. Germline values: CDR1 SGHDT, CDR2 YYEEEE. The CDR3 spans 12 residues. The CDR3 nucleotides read TGTGCCAGCGGCAGGGGGCTAGGAGGCTACACCTTC. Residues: CASGRGLGGYTF. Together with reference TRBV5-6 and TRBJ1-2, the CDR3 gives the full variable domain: DAGVTQSPTHLIKTRGQQVTLRCSPKSGHDTVSWYQQALGQGPQFIFQYYEEEERQRGNFPDRFSGHQFPNYSSELNVNALLLGDSALYLCASGRGLGGYTFGSGTRLTVV.

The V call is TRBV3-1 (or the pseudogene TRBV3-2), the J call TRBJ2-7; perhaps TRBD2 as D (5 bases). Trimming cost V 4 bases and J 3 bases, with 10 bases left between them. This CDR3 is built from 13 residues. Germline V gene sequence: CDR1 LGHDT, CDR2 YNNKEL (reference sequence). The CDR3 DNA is TGTGCCAGCAGCCTCAGCGGAGTCTACGAGCAGTACTTC. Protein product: CASSLSGVYEQYF.

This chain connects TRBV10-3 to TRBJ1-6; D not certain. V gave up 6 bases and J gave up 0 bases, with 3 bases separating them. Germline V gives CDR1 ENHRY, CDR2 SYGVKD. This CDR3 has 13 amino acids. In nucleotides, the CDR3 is TGTGCCATCAGGAGCTCCTATAATTCACCCCTCCACTTT. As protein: CAIRSSYNSPLHF.

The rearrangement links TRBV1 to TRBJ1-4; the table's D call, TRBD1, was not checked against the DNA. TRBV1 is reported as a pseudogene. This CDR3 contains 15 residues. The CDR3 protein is CTSSPLDRYNEKLFF. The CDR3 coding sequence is TGCACCAGCAGCCCCCTTGACAGGTATAATGAAAAACTGTTTTTT.

This chain's CDR3 is CASSLPGTGVRETQYF. DNA for the CDR3: TGTGCCAGCAGCTTACCCGGGACAGGGGTTCGAGAGACCCAGTACTTC. The V gene is TRBV7-9, the J gene TRBJ2-5; TRBD1 agrees at 10 bases. This CDR3 is 16 amino acids long. Trimming removed 2 bases from V and 4 bases from J; junction bases left unmatched: 7. The germline V gene has CDR1 SEHNR and CDR2 FQNEAQ (reference sequence).

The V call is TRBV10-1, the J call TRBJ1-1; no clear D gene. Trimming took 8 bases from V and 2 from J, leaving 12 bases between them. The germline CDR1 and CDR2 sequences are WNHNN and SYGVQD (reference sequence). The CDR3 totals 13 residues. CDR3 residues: CASRLTQNTEAFF. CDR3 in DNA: TGCGCCAGCCGACTTACACAAAACACTGAAGCTTTCTTT.